Included here is one T cell receptor beta chain sequence, with context. Its antigen is as yet unknown. With 4 bases clipped from V and 4 bases from J, the junction kept 6 bases outside the gene matches. The CDR3 covers 15 residues. Germline V gene data show CDR1 as ENHRY and CDR2 as SYGVKD. This entry belongs to a study of OX40 agonist ivuxolimab in advanced cancers. At the level of the study: There were three patients with partial responses, one having hepatocellular carcinoma and two cutaneous melanoma. Broader study findings: Researchers report that CD8+ T cells had, on average, more expanded clones than CD4+.

TCRdb's copy holds only in-frame clones and misses some; the assay was immunoSEQ multiplex PCR. Of roughly 100,000 clones in the sample, about nine tenths are singletons; the top ten hold about 0.3%. Sampling times: baseline, cycle 4 day 1, cycle 7 day 1. Specimen: CD4+ or CD8+ T cells sorted from blood, collected in a trial of the OX40 agonist ivuxolimab. V and J are TRBV10-3 and TRBJ2-3, with 9 bases that match TRBD1. This sequence originates from an adult with an advanced solid tumor such as melanoma, head and neck, liver or kidney cancer. In nucleotides, the CDR3 is TGTGCCATCAGTGGCGGGACAGGGAATCCAGATACGCAGTATTTT. Protein: CAISGGTGNPDTQYF.